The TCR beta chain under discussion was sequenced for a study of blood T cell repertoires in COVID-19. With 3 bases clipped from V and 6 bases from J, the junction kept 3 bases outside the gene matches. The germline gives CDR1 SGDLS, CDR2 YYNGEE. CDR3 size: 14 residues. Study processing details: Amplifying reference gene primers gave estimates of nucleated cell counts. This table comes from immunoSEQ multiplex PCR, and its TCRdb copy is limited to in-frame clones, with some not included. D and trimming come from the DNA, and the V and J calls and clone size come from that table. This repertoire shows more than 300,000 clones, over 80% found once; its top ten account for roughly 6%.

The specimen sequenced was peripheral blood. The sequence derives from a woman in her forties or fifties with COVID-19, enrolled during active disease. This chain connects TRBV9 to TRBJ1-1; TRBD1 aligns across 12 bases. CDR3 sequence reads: CASSAGQGASEAFF. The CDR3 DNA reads TGTGCCAGCAGCGCGGGACAGGGGGCCTCTGAAGCTTTCTTT.